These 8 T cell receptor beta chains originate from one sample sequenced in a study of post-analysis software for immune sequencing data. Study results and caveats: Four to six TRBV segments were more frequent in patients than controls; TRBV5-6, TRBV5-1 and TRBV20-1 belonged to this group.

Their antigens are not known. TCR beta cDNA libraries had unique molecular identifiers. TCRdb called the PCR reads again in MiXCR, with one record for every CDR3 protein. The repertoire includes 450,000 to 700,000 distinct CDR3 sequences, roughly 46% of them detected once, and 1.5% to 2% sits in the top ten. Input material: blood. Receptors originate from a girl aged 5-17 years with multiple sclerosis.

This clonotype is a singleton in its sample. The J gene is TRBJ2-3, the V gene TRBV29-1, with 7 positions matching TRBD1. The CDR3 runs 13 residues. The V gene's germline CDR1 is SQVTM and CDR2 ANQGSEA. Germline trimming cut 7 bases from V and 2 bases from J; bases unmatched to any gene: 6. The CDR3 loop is CSAPDRFTDTQYF. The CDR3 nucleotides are TGCAGCGCCCCGGACAGGTTCACAGATACGCAGTATTTT.

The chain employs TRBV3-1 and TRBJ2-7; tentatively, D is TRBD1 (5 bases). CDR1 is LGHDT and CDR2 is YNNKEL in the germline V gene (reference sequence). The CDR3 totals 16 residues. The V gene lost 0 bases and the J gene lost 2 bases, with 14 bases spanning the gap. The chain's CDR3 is CASSQDDSGFTYEQYF. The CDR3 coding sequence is TGTGCCAGCAGCCAAGATGATTCAGGGTTCACCTACGAGCAGTACTTC.

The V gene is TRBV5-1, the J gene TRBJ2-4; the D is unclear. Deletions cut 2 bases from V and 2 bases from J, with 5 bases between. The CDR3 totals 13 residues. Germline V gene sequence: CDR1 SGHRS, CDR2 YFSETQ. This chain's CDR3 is CASSFSTKNIQYF. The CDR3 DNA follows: TGCGCCAGCAGCTTTAGCACCAAAAACATTCAGTACTTC.

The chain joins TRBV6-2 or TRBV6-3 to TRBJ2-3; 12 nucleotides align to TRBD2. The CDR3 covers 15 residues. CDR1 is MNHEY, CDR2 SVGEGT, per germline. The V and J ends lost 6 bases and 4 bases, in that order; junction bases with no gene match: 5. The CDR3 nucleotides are TGTGCCAGCAGACCTAGCGGGGGGGCCTCAGATACGCAGTATTTT. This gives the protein CASRPSGGASDTQYF.

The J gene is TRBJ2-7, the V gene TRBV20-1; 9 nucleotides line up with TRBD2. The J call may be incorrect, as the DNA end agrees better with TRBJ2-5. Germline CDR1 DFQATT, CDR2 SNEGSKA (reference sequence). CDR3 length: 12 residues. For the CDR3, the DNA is TGCAGTGTAGCGGGGGTGAGGGAGACCCAGTACTTC. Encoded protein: CSVAGVRETQYF.

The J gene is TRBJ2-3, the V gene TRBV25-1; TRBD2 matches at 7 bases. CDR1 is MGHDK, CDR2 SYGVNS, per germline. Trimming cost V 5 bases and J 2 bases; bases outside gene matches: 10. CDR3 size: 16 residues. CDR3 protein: CASSFFLGGTTDTQYF. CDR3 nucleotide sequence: TGTGCCAGCAGTTTCTTTTTGGGAGGGACCACAGATACGCAGTATTTT.

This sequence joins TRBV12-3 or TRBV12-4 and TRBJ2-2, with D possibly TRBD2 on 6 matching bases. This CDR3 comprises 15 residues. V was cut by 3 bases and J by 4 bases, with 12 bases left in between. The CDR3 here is CASSFSAGGTGELFF. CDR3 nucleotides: TGTGCCAGCAGTTTCTCAGCGGGCGGCACCGGGGAGCTGTTTTTT.

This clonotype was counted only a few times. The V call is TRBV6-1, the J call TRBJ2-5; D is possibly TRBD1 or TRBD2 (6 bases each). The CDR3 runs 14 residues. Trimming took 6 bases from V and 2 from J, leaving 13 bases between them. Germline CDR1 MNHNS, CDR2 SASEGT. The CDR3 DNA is TGTGCCAGCAGCAGTTGGAGGGGGCAAGAGACCCAGTACTTC. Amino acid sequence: CASSSWRGQETQYF.